Below are 4 T cell receptor beta chains sequenced from a single sample in a study of shared clonotypes between healthy human individuals. Profiling relied on immunoSEQ multiplex PCR, and the TCRdb table lists in-frame clones only, not all of them. The sample shows 2 million to 2.5 million clones, less than 95% of them seen only once. The source material was naive CD4+ T cells from PBMCs. Subset denoted: CD45RA+ positively selected. The receptors here all came from a man in his late teens or twenties in good health. Some clones in this sample may be carry-over from other donors' samples.

The J gene is TRBJ2-4, the V gene TRBV6-6; D not resolved. The length of the CDR3 is 11 residues. Trimming pared 8 bases from V and 1 base from J, leaving 3 bases between. Germline V lookup: CDR1 MNHNY, CDR2 SVGAGI (reference sequence). For the CDR3, the DNA is TGTGCCAGCCGTGCCAAAAACATTCAGTACTTC. Amino acids: CASRAKNIQYF.

This clone occurred a few times. J is TRBJ1-2 and V is TRBV6-1; D may be TRBD1 (5 bases). This CDR3 is built from 14 residues. The V end lost 3 bases, the J end lost 4 bases, and 12 bases lay between the germline ends. Germline-derived CDR1 and CDR2 are MNHNS and SASEGT. CDR3 in DNA: TGTGCCAGCAGTGATTTTGGGGGGGGCTATGGCTACACCTTC. This gives the protein CASSDFGGGYGYTF.

V gene TRBV7-2 combines with J gene TRBJ1-2; D remains unclear. Germline assignment: CDR1 SGHTA and CDR2 FQGNSA. The ends were cut back, 1 base at V and 7 bases at J, with 13 bases in the middle. This CDR3 comprises 14 residues. The CDR3 is CASSLGRGFSGYTF. In DNA, the CDR3 is TGTGCCAGCAGCTTAGGCCGCGGGTTTAGTGGCTACACCTTC.

As DNA, the CDR3 is TGTGCCAGCTACAAAGGACAGGCCATGAACACTGAAGCTTTCTTT. Encoded protein: CASYKGQAMNTEAFF. The chain employs TRBV6-5 and TRBJ1-1; TRBD1 agrees at 7 bases. The J segment lost 0 bases and the V segment lost 8 bases, leaving 9 bases of the junction unmatched. The germline V gene encodes CDR1 MNHEY and CDR2 SVGAGI. This CDR3 comprises 15 residues.